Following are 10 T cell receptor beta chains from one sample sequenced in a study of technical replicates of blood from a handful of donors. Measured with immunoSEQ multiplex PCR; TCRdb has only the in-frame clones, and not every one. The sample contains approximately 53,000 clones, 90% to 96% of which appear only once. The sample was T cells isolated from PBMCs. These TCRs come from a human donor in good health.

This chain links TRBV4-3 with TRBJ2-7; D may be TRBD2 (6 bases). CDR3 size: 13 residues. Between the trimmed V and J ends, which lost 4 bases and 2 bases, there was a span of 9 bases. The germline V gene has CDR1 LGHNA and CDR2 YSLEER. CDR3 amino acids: CASSLGLTYEQYF. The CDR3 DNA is TGCGCCAGCAGCCTGGGACTTACCTACGAGCAGTACTTC.

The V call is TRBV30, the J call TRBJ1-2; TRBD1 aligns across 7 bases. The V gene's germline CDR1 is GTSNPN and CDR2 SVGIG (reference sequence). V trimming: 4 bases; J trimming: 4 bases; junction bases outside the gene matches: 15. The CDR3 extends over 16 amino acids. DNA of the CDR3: TGTGCCTGGACTCCTATTGAGGGGGCACCTCTCTATGGCTACACCTTC. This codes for CAWTPIEGAPLYGYTF. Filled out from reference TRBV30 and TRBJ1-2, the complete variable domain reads SQTIHQWPATLVQPVGSPLSLECTVEGTSNPNLYWYRQAAGRGLQLLFYSVGIGQISSEVPQNLSASRPQDRQFILSSKKLLLSDSGFYLCAWTPIEGAPLYGYTFGSGTRLTVV.

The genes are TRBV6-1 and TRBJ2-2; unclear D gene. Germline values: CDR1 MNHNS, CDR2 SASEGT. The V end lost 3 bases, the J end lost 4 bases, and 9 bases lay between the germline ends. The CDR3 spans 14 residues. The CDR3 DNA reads TGTGCCAGCAGTGAGCGTCATGTCACCGGGGAGCTGTTTTTT. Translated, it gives CASSERHVTGELFF.

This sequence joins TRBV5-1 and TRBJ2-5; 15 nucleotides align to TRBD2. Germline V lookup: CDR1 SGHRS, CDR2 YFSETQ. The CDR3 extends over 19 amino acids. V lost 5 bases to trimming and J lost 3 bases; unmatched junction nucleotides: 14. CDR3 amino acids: CASSIGTSGRPQLEETQYF. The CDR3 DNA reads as TGCGCCAGCAGTATTGGGACTAGCGGGAGGCCGCAGCTGGAAGAGACCCAGTACTTC. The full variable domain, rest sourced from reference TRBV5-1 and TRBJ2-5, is KAGVTQTPRYLIKTRGQQVTLSCSPISGHRSVSWYQQTPGQGLQFLFEYFSETQRNKGNFPGRFSGRQFSNSRSEMNVSTLELGDSALYLCASSIGTSGRPQLEETQYFGPGTRLLVL.

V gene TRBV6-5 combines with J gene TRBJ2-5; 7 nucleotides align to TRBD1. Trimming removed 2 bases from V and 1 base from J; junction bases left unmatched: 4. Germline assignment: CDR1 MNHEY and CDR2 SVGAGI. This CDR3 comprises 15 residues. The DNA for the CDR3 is TGTGCCAGCAGTTACGAACAGGGGATCCAAGAGACCCAGTACTTC. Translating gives CASSYEQGIQETQYF.

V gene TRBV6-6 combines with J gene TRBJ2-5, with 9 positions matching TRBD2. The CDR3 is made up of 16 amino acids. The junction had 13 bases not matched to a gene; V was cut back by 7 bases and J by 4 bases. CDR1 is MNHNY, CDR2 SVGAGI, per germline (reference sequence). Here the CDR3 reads CASTEGSGRFGETQYF. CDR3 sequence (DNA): TGTGCCAGCACTGAGGGTAGCGGGAGATTCGGAGAGACCCAGTACTTC.

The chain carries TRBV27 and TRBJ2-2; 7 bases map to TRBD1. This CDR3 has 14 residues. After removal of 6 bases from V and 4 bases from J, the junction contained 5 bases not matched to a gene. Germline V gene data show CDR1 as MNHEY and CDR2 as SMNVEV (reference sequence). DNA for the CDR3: TGTGCCAGCAGGCTCGCAGGGGGCACCGGGGAGCTGTTTTTT. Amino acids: CASRLAGGTGELFF.

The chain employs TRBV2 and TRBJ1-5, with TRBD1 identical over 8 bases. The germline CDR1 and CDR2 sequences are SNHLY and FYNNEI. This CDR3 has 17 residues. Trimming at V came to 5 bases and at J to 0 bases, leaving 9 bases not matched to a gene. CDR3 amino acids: CASSLRDRRDSNQPQHF. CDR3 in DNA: TGTGCCAGCAGTCTCCGGGACAGGAGAGATAGCAATCAGCCCCAGCATTTT.

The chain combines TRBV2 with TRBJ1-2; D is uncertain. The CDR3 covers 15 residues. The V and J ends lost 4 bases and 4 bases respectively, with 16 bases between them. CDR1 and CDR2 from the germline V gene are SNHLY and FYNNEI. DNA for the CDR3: TGTGCCAGCAGTGCCCCGACATCCTTGGGCTATGGCTACACCTTC. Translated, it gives CASSAPTSLGYGYTF.

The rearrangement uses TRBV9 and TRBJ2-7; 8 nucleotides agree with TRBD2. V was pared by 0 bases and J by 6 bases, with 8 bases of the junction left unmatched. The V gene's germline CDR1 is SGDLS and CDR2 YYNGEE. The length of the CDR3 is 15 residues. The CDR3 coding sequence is TGTGCCAGCAGCGTAGCTCAAGCGGGAGTGCTCGAGCAGTACTTC. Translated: CASSVAQAGVLEQYF.